This T cell receptor beta chain was sequenced during a study of control samples from healthy donors and cancer patients (dated by TCRdb to the early 2020s). A remark on this clone: Its antigen is still unknown. Base qualities are missing; no much larger clone stands one base away.

The cysteine opens and the phenylalanine closes a CDR3 of 17 amino acids. Just CDR3 DNA is preserved here, 51 bases in frame from base 1. Trimmed from V: 2 bases; trimmed from J: 0 bases; junction bases lacking a gene match: 7. The germline V gene yields SGHAT for CDR1 and FQNNGV for CDR2. Receptor libraries were prepared by the immunoSEQ multiplex PCR assay. TCRdb took over this immuneACCESS table, retaining in-frame rearrangements with V and J assigned. Such tables are incomplete; in checked studies, under half of the missing clones stem from an unresolved V gene, and the remainder is unexplained. This sample comprises fewer than 500,000 clones, 90% of them detected only once. The biggest ten clones account for more than 6% of the sample.

Sequenced: PBMCs. The rearranged chain carries TRBV11-2 and TRBJ1-2; 9 central nucleotides agree with TRBD1. The clonotype originates from a man in his forties with head and neck cancer. The CDR3: CASSLTGGAAANYGYTF. Read as DNA, the sequence is TGTGCCAGCAGCTTAACAGGGGGCGCGGCAGCTAACTATGGCTACACCTTC.